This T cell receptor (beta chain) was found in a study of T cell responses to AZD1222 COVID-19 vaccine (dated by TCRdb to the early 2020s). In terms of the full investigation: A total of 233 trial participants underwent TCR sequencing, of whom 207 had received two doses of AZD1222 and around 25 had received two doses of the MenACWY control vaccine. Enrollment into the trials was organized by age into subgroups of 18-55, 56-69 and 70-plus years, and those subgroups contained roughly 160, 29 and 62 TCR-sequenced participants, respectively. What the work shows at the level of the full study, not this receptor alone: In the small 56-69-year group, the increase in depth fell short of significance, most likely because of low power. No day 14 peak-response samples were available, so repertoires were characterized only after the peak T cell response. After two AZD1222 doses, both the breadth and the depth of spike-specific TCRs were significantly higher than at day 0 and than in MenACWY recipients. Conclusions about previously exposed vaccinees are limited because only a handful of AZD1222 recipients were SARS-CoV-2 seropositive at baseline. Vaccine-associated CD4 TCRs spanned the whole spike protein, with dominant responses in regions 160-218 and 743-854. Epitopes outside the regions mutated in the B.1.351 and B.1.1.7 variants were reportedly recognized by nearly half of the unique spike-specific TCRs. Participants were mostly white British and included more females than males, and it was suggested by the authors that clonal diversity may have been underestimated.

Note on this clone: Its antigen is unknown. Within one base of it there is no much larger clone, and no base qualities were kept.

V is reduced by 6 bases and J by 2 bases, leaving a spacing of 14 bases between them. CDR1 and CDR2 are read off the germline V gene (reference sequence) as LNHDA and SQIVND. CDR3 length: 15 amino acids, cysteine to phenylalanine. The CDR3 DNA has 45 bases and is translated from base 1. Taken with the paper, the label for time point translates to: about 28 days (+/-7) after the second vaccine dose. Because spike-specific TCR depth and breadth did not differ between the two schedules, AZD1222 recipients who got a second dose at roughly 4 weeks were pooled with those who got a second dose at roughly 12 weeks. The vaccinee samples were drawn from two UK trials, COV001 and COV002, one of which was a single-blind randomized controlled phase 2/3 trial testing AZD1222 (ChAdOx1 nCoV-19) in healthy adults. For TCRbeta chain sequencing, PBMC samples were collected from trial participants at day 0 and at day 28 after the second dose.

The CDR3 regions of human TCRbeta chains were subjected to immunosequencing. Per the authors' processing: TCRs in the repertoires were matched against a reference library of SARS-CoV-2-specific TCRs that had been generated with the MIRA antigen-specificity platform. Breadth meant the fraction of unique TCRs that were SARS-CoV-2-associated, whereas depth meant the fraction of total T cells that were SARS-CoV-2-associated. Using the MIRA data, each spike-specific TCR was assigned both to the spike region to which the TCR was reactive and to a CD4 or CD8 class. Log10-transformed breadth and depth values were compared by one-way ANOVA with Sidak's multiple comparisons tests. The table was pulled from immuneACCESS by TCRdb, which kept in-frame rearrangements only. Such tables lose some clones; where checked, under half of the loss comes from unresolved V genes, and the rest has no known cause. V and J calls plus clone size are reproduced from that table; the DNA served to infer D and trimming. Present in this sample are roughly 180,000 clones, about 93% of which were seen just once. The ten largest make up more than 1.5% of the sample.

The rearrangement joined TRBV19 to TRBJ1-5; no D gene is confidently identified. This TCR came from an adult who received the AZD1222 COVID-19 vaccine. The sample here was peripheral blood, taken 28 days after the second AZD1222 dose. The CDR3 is CASSDQASGNQPQHF. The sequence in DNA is TGTGCCAGTAGCGACCAGGCAAGTGGCAATCAGCCCCAGCATTTT.